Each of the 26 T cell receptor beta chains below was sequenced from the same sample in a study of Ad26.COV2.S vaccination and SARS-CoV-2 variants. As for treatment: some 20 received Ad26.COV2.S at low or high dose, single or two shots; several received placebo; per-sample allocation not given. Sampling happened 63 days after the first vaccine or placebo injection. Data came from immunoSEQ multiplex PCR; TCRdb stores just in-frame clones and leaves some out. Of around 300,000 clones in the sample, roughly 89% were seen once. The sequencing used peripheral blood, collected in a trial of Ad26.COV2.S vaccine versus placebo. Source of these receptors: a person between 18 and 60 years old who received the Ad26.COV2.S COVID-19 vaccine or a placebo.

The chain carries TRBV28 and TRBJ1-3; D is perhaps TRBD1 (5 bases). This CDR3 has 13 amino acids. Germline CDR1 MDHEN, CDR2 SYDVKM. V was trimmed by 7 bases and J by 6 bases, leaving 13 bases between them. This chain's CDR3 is CASNERDQNTIYF. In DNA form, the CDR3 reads TGTGCCAGCAACGAAAGGGACCAAAACACCATATATTTT.

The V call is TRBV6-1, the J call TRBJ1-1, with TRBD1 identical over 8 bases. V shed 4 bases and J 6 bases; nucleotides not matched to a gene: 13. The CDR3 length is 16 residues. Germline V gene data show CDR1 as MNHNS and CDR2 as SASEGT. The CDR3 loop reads CASSVWATGGEAEAFF. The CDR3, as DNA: TGTGCCAGCAGTGTATGGGCTACAGGGGGTGAGGCTGAAGCTTTCTTT.

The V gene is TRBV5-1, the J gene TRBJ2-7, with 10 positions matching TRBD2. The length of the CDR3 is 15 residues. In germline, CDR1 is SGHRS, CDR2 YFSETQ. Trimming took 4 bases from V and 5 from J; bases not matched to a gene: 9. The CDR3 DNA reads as TGCGCCAGCAGCGTCCCTAGCGGGAGCTACGACGAGCAGTACTTC. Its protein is CASSVPSGSYDEQYF.

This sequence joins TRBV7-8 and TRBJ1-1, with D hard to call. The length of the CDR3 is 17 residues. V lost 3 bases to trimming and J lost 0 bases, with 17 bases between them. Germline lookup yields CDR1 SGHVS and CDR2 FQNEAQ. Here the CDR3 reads CASSFLMYGLMNTEAFF. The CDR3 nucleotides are TGTGCCAGCAGCTTTTTAATGTATGGACTCATGAACACTGAAGCTTTCTTT.

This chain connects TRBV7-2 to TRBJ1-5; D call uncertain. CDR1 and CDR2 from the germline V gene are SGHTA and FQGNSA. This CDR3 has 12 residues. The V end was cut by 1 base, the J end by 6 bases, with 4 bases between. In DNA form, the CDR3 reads TGTGCCAGCAGCTTAGAGGGTCAGCCCCAGCATTTT. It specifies CASSLEGQPQHF.

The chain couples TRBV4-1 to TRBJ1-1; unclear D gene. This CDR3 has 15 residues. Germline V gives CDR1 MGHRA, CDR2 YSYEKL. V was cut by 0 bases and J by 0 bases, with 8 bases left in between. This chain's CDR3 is CASSQDKGVNTEAFF. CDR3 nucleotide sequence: TGCGCCAGCAGCCAAGATAAGGGAGTGAACACTGAAGCTTTCTTT.

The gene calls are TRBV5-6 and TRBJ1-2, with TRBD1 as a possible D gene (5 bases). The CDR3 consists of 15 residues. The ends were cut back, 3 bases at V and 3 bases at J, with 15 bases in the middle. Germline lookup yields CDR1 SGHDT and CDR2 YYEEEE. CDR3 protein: CASSSWDGRYYGYTF. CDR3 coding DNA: TGTGCCAGCAGCTCCTGGGACGGACGTTACTATGGCTACACCTTC.

Here the CDR3 reads CASSLDYEETQYF. CDR3 nucleotide sequence: TGTGCCAGCAGCTTGGACTACGAAGAGACCCAGTACTTC. This chain connects TRBV5-6 to TRBJ2-5; no clear D gene. Deletions cut 0 bases from V and 3 bases from J, with 6 bases between. Germline loops: CDR1 SGHDT, CDR2 YYEEEE. The CDR3 contains 13 residues.

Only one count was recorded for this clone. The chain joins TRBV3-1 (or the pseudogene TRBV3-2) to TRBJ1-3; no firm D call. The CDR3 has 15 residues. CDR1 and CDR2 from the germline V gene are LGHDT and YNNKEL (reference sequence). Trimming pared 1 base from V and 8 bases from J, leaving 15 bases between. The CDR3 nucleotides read TGTGCCAGCAGCCAAGGGGCAGTCGAGACCCACACCATATATTTT. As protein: CASSQGAVETHTIYF.

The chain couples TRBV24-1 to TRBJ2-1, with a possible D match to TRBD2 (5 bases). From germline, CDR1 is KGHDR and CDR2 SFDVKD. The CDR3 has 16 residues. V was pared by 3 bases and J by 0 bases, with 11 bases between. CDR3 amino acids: CATSDTDSSSYNEQFF. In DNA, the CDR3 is TGTGCCACCAGTGATACGGACTCGAGCTCCTACAATGAGCAGTTCTTC.

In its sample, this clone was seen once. DNA of the CDR3: TGTGCCAGCAGCTTACGGGGACTCGACTACAATGAGCAGTTCTTC. Translated, it gives CASSLRGLDYNEQFF. V gene TRBV7-2 combines with J gene TRBJ2-1; D is perhaps TRBD2 (6 bases). CDR1 and CDR2 (germline): SGHTA, FQGNSA. Trimming pared 2 bases from V and 3 bases from J, leaving 11 bases between. The CDR3 loop spans 15 amino acids.

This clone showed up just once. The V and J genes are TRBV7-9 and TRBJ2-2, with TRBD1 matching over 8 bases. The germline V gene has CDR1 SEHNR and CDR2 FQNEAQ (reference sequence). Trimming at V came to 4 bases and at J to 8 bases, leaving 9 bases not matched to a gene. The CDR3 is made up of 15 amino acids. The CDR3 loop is CASSSQRTGWGELFF. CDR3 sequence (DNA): TGTGCCAGCAGCTCCCAACGGACAGGGTGGGGGGAGCTGTTTTTT.

The CDR3 loop is CASSFLTTGELFF. The DNA of the CDR3 is TGTGCCAGCAGTTTCCTTACAACGGGGGAGCTGTTTTTT. V gene TRBV12-3 or TRBV12-4 combines with J gene TRBJ2-2; D gene unclear. V dropped 3 bases and J dropped 8 bases, with 10 bases sitting between them. The length of the CDR3 is 13 residues.

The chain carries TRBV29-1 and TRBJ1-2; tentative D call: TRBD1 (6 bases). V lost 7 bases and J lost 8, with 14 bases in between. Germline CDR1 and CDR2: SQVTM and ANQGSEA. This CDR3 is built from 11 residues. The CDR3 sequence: CSAGTGQGYTF. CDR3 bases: TGCAGCGCCGGAACAGGGCAAGGCTACACCTTC.

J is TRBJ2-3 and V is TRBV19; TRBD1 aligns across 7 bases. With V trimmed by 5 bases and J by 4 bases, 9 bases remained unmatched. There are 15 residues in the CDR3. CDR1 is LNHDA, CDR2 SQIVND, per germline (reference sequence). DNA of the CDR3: TGTGCCAGTAGTGATCAACACAGGGGCGCAGATACGCAGTATTTT. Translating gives CASSDQHRGADTQYF. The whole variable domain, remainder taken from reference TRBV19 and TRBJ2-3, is DGGITQSPKYLFRKEGQNVTLSCEQNLNHDAMYWYRQDPGQGLRLIYYSQIVNDFQKGDIAEGYSVSREKKESFPLTVTSAQKNPTAFYLCASSDQHRGADTQYFGPGTRLTVL.

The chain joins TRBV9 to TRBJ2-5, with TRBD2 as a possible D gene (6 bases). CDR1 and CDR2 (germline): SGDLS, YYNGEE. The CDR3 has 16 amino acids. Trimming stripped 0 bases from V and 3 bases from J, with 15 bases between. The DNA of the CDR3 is TGTGCCAGCAGCGTAGGCAGCGGTTGGGGGGAAGAGACCCAGTACTTC. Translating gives CASSVGSGWGEETQYF.

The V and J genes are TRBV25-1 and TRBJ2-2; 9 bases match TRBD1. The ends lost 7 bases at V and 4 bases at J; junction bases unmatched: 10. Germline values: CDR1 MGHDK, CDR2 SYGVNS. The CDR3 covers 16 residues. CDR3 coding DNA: TGTGCCAGCAAACCCACACAGGGGGCTTTCACCGGGGAGCTGTTTTTT. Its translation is CASKPTQGAFTGELFF. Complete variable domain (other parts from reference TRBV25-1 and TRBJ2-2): EADIYQTPRYLVIGTGKKITLECSQTMGHDKMYWYQQDPGMELHLIHYSYGVNSTEKGDLSSESTVSRIRTEHFPLTLESARPSHTSQYLCASKPTQGAFTGELFFGEGSRLTVL.

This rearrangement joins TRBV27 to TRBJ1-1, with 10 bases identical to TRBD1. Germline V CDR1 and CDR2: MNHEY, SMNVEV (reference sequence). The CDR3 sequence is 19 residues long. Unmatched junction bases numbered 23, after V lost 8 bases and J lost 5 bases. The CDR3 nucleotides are TGTGCCAGCTGCCTTCCCCCGGGACAGGGGCCGCGAGAGTGGACTGAAGCTTTCTTT. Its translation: CASCLPPGQGPREWTEAFF.

The CDR3 loop is CASSFSGGSQPQHF. DNA for the CDR3: TGTGCCAGCAGCTTTTCAGGGGGCAGCCAGCCCCAGCATTTT. The chain couples TRBV5-6 to TRBJ1-5; 8 nucleotides agree with TRBD1. V shed 2 bases, J shed 7 bases, and the junction held 5 bases outside the gene matches. Germline V CDR1 and CDR2: SGHDT, YYEEEE. The CDR3 consists of 14 residues.

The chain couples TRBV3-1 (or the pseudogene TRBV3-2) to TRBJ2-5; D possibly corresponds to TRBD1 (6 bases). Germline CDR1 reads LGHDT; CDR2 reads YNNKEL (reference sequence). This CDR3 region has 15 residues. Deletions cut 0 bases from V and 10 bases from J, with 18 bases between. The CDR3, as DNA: TGTGCCAGCAGCCAAGATGGAAGAATTTCCAGGGGCCAGTACTTC. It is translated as CASSQDGRISRGQYF.

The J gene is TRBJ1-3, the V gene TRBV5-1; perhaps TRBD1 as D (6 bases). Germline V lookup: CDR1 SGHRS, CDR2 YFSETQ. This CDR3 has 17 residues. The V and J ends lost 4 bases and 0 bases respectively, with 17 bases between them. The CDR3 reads CASSKLTGTTSGNTIYF. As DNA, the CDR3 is TGCGCCAGCAGCAAACTAACCGGGACAACCTCTGGAAACACCATATATTTT.

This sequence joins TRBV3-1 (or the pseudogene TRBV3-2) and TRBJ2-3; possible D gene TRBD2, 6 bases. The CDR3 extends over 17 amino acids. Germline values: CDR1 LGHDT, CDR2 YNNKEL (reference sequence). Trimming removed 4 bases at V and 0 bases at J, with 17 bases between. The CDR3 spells CASSLAASEASTDTQYF. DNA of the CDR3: TGTGCCAGCAGCCTAGCGGCTAGCGAGGCTAGCACAGATACGCAGTATTTT.

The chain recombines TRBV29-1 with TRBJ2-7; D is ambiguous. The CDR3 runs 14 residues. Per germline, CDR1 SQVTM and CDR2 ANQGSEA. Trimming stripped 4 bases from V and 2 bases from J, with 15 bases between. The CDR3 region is CSVVSEAIPYEQYF. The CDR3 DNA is TGCAGCGTTGTTTCAGAGGCGATACCCTACGAGCAGTACTTC.

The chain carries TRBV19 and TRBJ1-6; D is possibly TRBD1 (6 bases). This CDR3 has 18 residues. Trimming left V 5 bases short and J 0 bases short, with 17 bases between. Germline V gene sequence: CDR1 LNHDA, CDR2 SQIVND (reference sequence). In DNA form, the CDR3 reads TGTGCCAGTAGTCCCCCGGACAGCCGGTCCTCCTATAATTCACCCCTCCACTTT. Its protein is CASSPPDSRSSYNSPLHF.

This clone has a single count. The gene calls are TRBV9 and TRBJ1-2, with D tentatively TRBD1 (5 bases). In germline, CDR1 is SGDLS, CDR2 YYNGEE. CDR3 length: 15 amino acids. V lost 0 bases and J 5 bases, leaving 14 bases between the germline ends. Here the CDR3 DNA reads TGTGCCAGCAGCGTAGCTTCTGGGGCCGGGTATGGCTACACCTTC. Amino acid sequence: CASSVASGAGYGYTF.

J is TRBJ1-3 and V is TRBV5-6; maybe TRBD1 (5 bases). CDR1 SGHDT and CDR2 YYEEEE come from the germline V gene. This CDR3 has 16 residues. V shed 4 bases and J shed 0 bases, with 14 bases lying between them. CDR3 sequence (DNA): TGTGCCAGCAGCGGGGGTCCAGGCGACTCTGGAAACACCATATATTTT. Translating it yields CASSGGPGDSGNTIYF. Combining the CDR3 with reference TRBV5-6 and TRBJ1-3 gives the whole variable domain DAGVTQSPTHLIKTRGQQVTLRCSPKSGHDTVSWYQQALGQGPQFIFQYYEEEERQRGNFPDRFSGHQFPNYSSELNVNALLLGDSALYLCASSGGPGDSGNTIYFGEGSWLTVV.